These 32 T cell receptor beta chains share one sample of origin, sequenced in a study of T-cell memory formation after mild COVID-19. MiXCR, run by TCRdb on the 5' RACE reads, gives a single entry per CDR3 protein. This repertoire shows some 450,000 distinct CDR3 sequences, more than 15% found once; its top ten account for roughly 21%. Sequencing used PBMCs or a T cell subset sorted from them (not recorded which). Receptors originate from a man between 18 and 29 years old who had mild COVID-19 (a few samples of this study predate the infection). Cell type and time point are not known.

V gene TRBV10-3 combines with J gene TRBJ1-2; 7 positions match TRBD1. The germline V gene encodes CDR1 ENHRY and CDR2 SYGVKD. Losses at the gene ends were 0 bases for V and 3 bases for J; bases not matched to a gene: 7. The CDR3 contains 16 residues. For the CDR3, the DNA is TGTGCCATCAGTGAGTCACTGCCGGGACAGTACTATGGCTACACCTTC. Amino acids: CAISESLPGQYYGYTF.

This clonotype was picked up a small number of times. This chain links TRBV4-2 with TRBJ1-5, with D perhaps TRBD1 (5 bases). Germline CDR1 and CDR2: LGHNA and YNFKEQ. V gave up 1 base and J gave up 5 bases, with 15 bases separating them. CDR3 length: 16 amino acids. CDR3 coding DNA: TGTGCCAGCAGCCAAGTGGGGACGACGGAGGATCAGCCCCAGCATTTT. It specifies CASSQVGTTEDQPQHF.

V is TRBV4-3 and J is TRBJ2-7, with D unclear. The CDR3 loop spans 15 amino acids. Deletions cut 0 bases from V and 2 bases from J, with 11 bases between. The germline CDR1 and CDR2 sequences are LGHNA and YSLEER. CDR3 region: CASSQDLVGTYEQYF. The CDR3 coding sequence is TGCGCCAGCAGCCAAGATTTGGTAGGCACCTACGAGCAGTACTTC.

This clonotype was observed a few times. The gene calls are TRBV10-2 and TRBJ2-1; perhaps TRBD2 as D (6 bases). The CDR3 is 11 amino acids. The germline V gene encodes CDR1 WSHSY and CDR2 SAAADI. Trimming took 10 bases from V and 12 from J, leaving 16 bases between them. CDR3 nucleotide sequence: TGCGCCACCGGAGACGGGGGTGCGCAGTTCTTC. It specifies CATGDGGAQFF.

This rearrangement joins TRBV5-1 to TRBJ1-2; D gene uncertain. V was cut by 0 bases and J by 0 bases, with 12 bases left in between. The CDR3 sequence is 16 residues long. Per the germline V gene, CDR1 is SGHRS and CDR2 is YFSETQ. CDR3 DNA: TGCGCCAGCAGCTTGGTTTCCGGGCCGACTAACTATGGCTACACCTTC. This codes for CASSLVSGPTNYGYTF.

This clonotype was seen just once. The chain uses TRBV29-1 and TRBJ1-1; tentatively, D is TRBD1 (5 bases). The V end lost 0 bases, the J end lost 0 bases, and 11 bases lay between the germline ends. This CDR3 comprises 15 residues. The germline CDR1 and CDR2 sequences are SQVTM and ANQGSEA. The CDR3 here is CSVEDLGDVNTEAFF. The CDR3 DNA reads as TGCAGCGTTGAAGATTTGGGGGACGTGAACACTGAAGCTTTCTTT.

This clonotype was recorded only once. This sequence joins TRBV2 and TRBJ2-1; D may be TRBD1 (6 bases). The germline CDR1 and CDR2 sequences are SNHLY and FYNNEI. CDR3 length equals 12 residues. V was pared by 5 bases and J by 9 bases, with 11 bases between. The CDR3 bases are TGTGCCAGCAGTACAACAGGGATTGAGCAGTTCTTC. Translated: CASSTTGIEQFF.

This clonotype has just a few counts. The chain is built from TRBV9 and TRBJ1-1; unclear D gene. Germline CDR1 and CDR2: SGDLS and YYNGEE. The V end was cut by 2 bases, the J end by 2 bases, with 10 bases between. The CDR3 is made up of 14 amino acids. As DNA, the CDR3 is TGTGCCAGCAGCGTTTCGGCAGCCAACACTGAAGCTTTCTTT. Amino acids: CASSVSAANTEAFF.

This clonotype was counted a few times. This rearrangement joins TRBV29-1 to TRBJ2-5; D is ambiguous. CDR3 length: 13 amino acids. V lost 0 bases and J 5 bases, leaving 10 bases between the germline ends. The germline V gene has CDR1 SQVTM and CDR2 ANQGSEA. CDR3 DNA sequence: TGCAGCGTTGAAGAAGGTAGAAGGGAGACCCAGTACTTC. Residues: CSVEEGRRETQYF.

Only a few counts were recorded for this clonotype. The rearrangement joins TRBV11-2 to TRBJ2-1; no firm D call. The length of the CDR3 is 14 residues. Germline V CDR1 and CDR2: SGHAT, FQNNGV. Trimming removed 5 bases from V and 6 bases from J, with 14 bases in between. CDR3 amino acids: CASSLGAFTNEQFF. The CDR3 DNA reads TGTGCCAGCAGCCTAGGCGCCTTTACCAATGAGCAGTTCTTC. Based on the CDR3 plus reference TRBV11-2 and TRBJ2-1, the full variable domain is EAGVAQSPRYKIIEKRQSVAFWCNPISGHATLYWYQQILGQGPKLLIQFQNNGVVDDSQLPKDRFSAERLKGVDSTLKIQPAKLEDSAVYLCASSLGAFTNEQFFGPGTRLTVL.

This clonotype was recorded many times. CDR3 DNA: TGCGCCAGCAGAGGGGGGCTAGGGGAAAACATTCAGTACTTC. Encoded protein: CASRGGLGENIQYF. The J gene is TRBJ2-4, the V gene TRBV4-3; the D call may be TRBD1 or TRBD2 (6 bases each). Germline CDR1 and CDR2: LGHNA and YSLEER. Trimming took off 6 bases at V and 5 bases at J, with 14 bases between the two ends. The CDR3 has 14 residues.

The CDR3 region is CSASSSSVDTQYF. The DNA for the CDR3 is TGCAGTGCTAGCTCCTCTAGCGTAGATACGCAGTATTTT. J is TRBJ2-3 and V is TRBV20-1, with a weak D call TRBD2 (6 bases). Germline-derived CDR1 and CDR2 are DFQATT and SNEGSKA (reference sequence). This CDR3 has 13 amino acids. V was pared by 3 bases and J by 5 bases, with 12 bases between.

This clonotype was recorded many times. The chain couples TRBV7-2 to TRBJ1-5; maybe TRBD1 (5 bases). The length of the CDR3 is 15 residues. The ends were cut back, 8 bases at V and 2 bases at J, with 16 bases in the middle. Looked up from germline, CDR1 is SGHTA and CDR2 is FQGNSA. CDR3 sequence reads: CASSPQWGGNQPQHF. Written as DNA, the CDR3 is TGTGCCAGCTCACCACAGTGGGGCGGCAATCAGCCCCAGCATTTT.

This clonotype was recorded a few times. The chain is built from TRBV24-1 and TRBJ2-2; D call uncertain. CDR1 is KGHDR, CDR2 SFDVKD, per germline. This CDR3 comprises 12 residues. V was cut by 5 bases and J by 5 bases, with 5 bases left in between. CDR3: CATSGRTGELFF. In DNA form, the CDR3 reads TGTGCCACCAGTGGAAGGACCGGGGAGCTGTTTTTT.

This clonotype was counted between two and nine times. J is TRBJ1-1 and V is TRBV4-1; no clear D gene. CDR1 is MGHRA, CDR2 YSYEKL, per germline. The CDR3 sequence is 13 residues long. V was trimmed by 0 bases and J by 10 bases, leaving 12 bases between them. The CDR3 coding sequence is TGCGCCAGCAGCCAAGATTTGCAGCGGGGAGCTTTCTTT. Translated, it gives CASSQDLQRGAFF.

The chain links TRBV4-1 to TRBJ2-7; tentatively, D is TRBD1 or TRBD2 (5 bases each). V was trimmed by 0 bases and J by 3 bases, leaving 12 bases between them. This CDR3 contains 15 residues. Germline V gene sequence: CDR1 MGHRA, CDR2 YSYEKL. CDR3 sequence: CASSQDPGRDYEQYF. The CDR3 coding sequence is TGCGCCAGCAGCCAAGATCCAGGGAGAGACTACGAGCAGTACTTC.

V is TRBV19 and J is TRBJ2-7, with no clear D. Germline assignment: CDR1 LNHDA and CDR2 SQIVND (reference sequence). The germline V and J ends were trimmed by 2 bases and 0 bases, with 11 bases remaining between them. The CDR3 is made up of 15 amino acids. This CDR3 reads CASSIPSGSSYEQYV. CDR3 bases: TGTGCCAGTAGTATACCATCGGGTAGCTCCTACGAGCAGTACGTC.

The chain uses TRBV7-2 and TRBJ2-1; 9 bases match TRBD2. Germline CDR1 reads SGHTA; CDR2 reads FQGNSA. This CDR3 region has 14 residues. J gave up 7 bases and V 5 bases, and 6 bases lay outside the gene matches. The CDR3 loop is CASSPAGGRNEQFF. For the CDR3, the DNA is TGTGCCAGCAGCCCAGCGGGGGGCCGGAATGAGCAGTTCTTC.

The table lists this clonotype with a few counts. J is TRBJ1-2 and V is TRBV4-1, with 7 nucleotides matching TRBD1. V was clipped by 4 bases and J by 6 bases; unmatched bases: 11. Germline V gene lookup returns CDR1 MGHRA and CDR2 YSYEKL. This CDR3 has 15 residues. The CDR3 DNA reads as TGCGCCAGCAGCCCACGCCAGGGGGACGGAAATGGCTACACCTTC. It encodes CASSPRQGDGNGYTF.

This clonotype was seen more than once but under ten times. This chain links TRBV27 with TRBJ1-1, with D possibly matching TRBD1 (5 bases). CDR1 MNHEY and CDR2 SMNVEV come from the germline V gene (reference sequence). Trimming cost V 4 bases and J 10 bases, with 13 bases left between them. This CDR3 has 12 residues. As DNA, the CDR3 is TGTGCCAGCAGTTCCTTACGGGACCTAGCTTTCTTT. Protein product: CASSSLRDLAFF.

This clonotype was detected only a few times. The chain carries TRBV6-5 and TRBJ1-5; TRBD1 agrees at 9 bases. The ends lost 9 bases at V and 7 bases at J; junction bases unmatched: 13. The CDR3 runs 15 residues. Germline assignment: CDR1 MNHEY and CDR2 SVGAGI. The CDR3 DNA reads as TGTGCCAGTAGCCCTGGCGGGACAGGGAACCAGCCCCAGCATTTT. Translated: CASSPGGTGNQPQHF.

In DNA form, the CDR3 reads TGTGCCAGCAGCTTAGGAGGGGGCTTCTATGGCTACACCTTC. Translated: CASSLGGGFYGYTF. The chain recombines TRBV7-2 with TRBJ1-2; 7 bases align to TRBD1. The trim removed 1 base at V and 4 bases at J, leaving 3 bases unmatched. Germline V lookup: CDR1 SGHTA, CDR2 FQGNSA. This CDR3 region has 14 residues.

The chain links TRBV7-3 to TRBJ2-3; 9 nucleotides line up with TRBD2. J was trimmed by 0 bases and V by 5 bases; bases with no gene match: 15. The CDR3 has 19 amino acids. Germline V gives CDR1 SGHTA, CDR2 FQGTGA. The CDR3 bases are TGTGCCAGCAGCATGTGGGGGCTAGCGGGGAGAACTAGCACAGATACGCAGTATTTT. This sequence encodes CASSMWGLAGRTSTDTQYF.

This chain joins TRBV20-1 and TRBJ2-7; possible D gene TRBD1, 6 bases. V lost 2 bases to trimming and J lost 9 bases, with 11 bases between them. CDR1 is DFQATT and CDR2 is SNEGSKA in the germline V gene (reference sequence). This CDR3 contains 11 residues. The CDR3 reads CSARQGQGQYF. Here the CDR3 DNA reads TGCAGTGCTAGACAGGGGCAGGGGCAGTACTTC.

This clonotype was found once. In DNA, the CDR3 is TGTGCCCTCTTTCGGAACGGGGCGGGGAACACCGGGGAGCTGTTTTTT. Its protein is CALFRNGAGNTGELFF. The rearrangement links TRBV18 to TRBJ2-2, with D possibly called TRBD1 or TRBD2 (5 bases each). Trimming took 11 bases from V and 1 from J, leaving 20 bases between them. The CDR3 is made up of 16 amino acids. The germline V gene has CDR1 KGHSH and CDR2 LQKENI.

Ten or more counts support this clonotype. The chain has TRBV20-1 and TRBJ2-5; TRBD1 might be the D (6 bases). Germline CDR1 is DFQATT and CDR2 is SNEGSKA (reference sequence). The CDR3 has 14 residues. Trimming shortened V by 0 bases and J by 4 bases, and 12 bases separated the two germline ends. CDR3 bases: TGCAGTGCTAGAGAACTAACAGGGAGAGAGACCCAGTACTTC. It translates to CSARELTGRETQYF.

This clonotype has a count of ten or more. This chain links TRBV11-2 with TRBJ2-1, with 9 nucleotides matching TRBD1. V was clipped by 5 bases and J by 5 bases; unmatched bases: 4. This CDR3 region has 14 residues. Germline V gene sequence: CDR1 SGHAT, CDR2 FQNNGV. The DNA of the CDR3 is TGTGCCAGCAGCCGACAGGGGGGGAACAATGAGCAGTTCTTC. This codes for CASSRQGGNNEQFF.

The chain joins TRBV4-3 to TRBJ2-1; D unclear. CDR3 size: 15 residues. Per the germline V gene, CDR1 is LGHNA and CDR2 is YSLEER. Trimming took off 0 bases at V and 4 bases at J, with 10 bases between the two ends. DNA for the CDR3: TGCGCCAGCAGCCAAGATAGGGTGGGTTACAATGAGCAGTTCTTC. The encoded protein is CASSQDRVGYNEQFF.

V usage is TRBV12-3 or TRBV12-4 and J usage is TRBJ1-4, with 8 positions matching TRBD1. This CDR3 is 15 amino acids long. The V segment lost 6 bases and the J segment 7 bases; nucleotides outside the gene matches: 10. CDR3 sequence (DNA): TGTGCCAGCAGAGGGATCAGGGGGCTTGGTGAAAAACTGTTTTTT. Residues: CASRGIRGLGEKLFF.

This clonotype was counted only a few times. This chain links TRBV11-2 with TRBJ2-2, with D tentatively TRBD1 (5 bases). Trimming cost V 3 bases and J 0 bases, with 11 bases left between them. Germline assignment: CDR1 SGHAT and CDR2 FQNNGV. This CDR3 has 16 amino acids. The DNA for the CDR3 is TGTGCCAGCAGCTTTTCTATACAGGCGAACACCGGGGAGCTGTTTTTT. Translation gives CASSFSIQANTGELFF.

This chain links TRBV29-1 with TRBJ1-1; possibly TRBD1 for D (6 bases). Germline CDR1 reads SQVTM; CDR2 reads ANQGSEA. The CDR3 spans 12 residues. Between the trimmed V and J ends, which lost 8 bases and 7 bases, there was a span of 17 bases. The CDR3 loop is CSSTDSGLEAFF. The DNA of the CDR3 is TGCAGCTCTACGGACAGTGGGCTTGAAGCTTTCTTT. Full variable domain (rest looked up from reference TRBV29-1 and TRBJ1-1): SAVISQKPSRDICQRGTSLTIQCQVDSQVTMMFWYRQQPGQSLTLIATANQGSEATYESGFVIDKFPISRPNLTFSTLTVSNMSPEDSSIYLCSSTDSGLEAFFGQGTRLTVV.

This clonotype was detected a few times. The rearrangement links TRBV5-1 to TRBJ1-2; no clear D. There are 15 residues in the CDR3. Germline V gene sequence: CDR1 SGHRS, CDR2 YFSETQ. V lost 0 bases and J lost 6, with 15 bases in between. The DNA of the CDR3 is TGCGCCAGCAGCTTGGCCAAAGGGAGCAGCGATGGCTACACCTTC. Translating it yields CASSLAKGSSDGYTF.